The 10 T cell receptor beta chains below all came from one sample that was sequenced in a study of T-cell reconstitution after alpha-beta-depleted transplantation in children. During its preparation, the TCRbeta library received unique molecular identifiers. TCRdb reprocessed the PCR reads via MiXCR and lists one record per CDR3 protein. This table holds roughly 200,000 distinct CDR3 sequences, 11% found once. Sequencing used PBMCs, obtained before TCRalphabeta/CD19-depleted stem cell transplant. The receptor set was obtained from a child younger than two with acute myeloid leukemia, due to receive a stem cell transplant.

This clonotype was recorded at least ten times. CDR3 loop: CASSPGTSRYEQYF. The CDR3 DNA follows: TGCGCCAGCAGCCCCGGGACTAGCAGGTACGAGCAGTACTTC. The rearrangement uses TRBV5-1 and TRBJ2-7, with 9 bases identical to TRBD2. This CDR3 spans 14 amino acids. With 4 bases clipped from V and 4 bases from J, the junction kept 6 bases outside the gene matches. The germline V gene encodes CDR1 SGHRS and CDR2 YFSETQ. The entire variable domain, with the rest obtained from reference TRBV5-1 and TRBJ2-7, is as follows: KAGVTQTPRYLIKTRGQQVTLSCSPISGHRSVSWYQQTPGQGLQFLFEYFSETQRNKGNFPGRFSGRQFSNSRSEMNVSTLELGDSALYLCASSPGTSRYEQYFGPGTRLTVT.

This clonotype was found many times. The rearrangement links TRBV6-6 to TRBJ1-5; 8 nucleotides agree with TRBD1. The length of the CDR3 is 16 residues. V shed 5 bases and J 0 bases; nucleotides not matched to a gene: 6. The germline V gene encodes CDR1 MNHNY and CDR2 SVGAGI (reference sequence). CDR3 region: CASSRRTGNSNQPQHF. CDR3 bases: TGTGCCAGCAGTCGACGGACAGGGAATAGCAATCAGCCCCAGCATTTT.

This sequence joins TRBV5-1 and TRBJ2-6; TRBD1 might be the D (5 bases). CDR1 and CDR2 (germline): SGHRS, YFSETQ. This CDR3 is built from 16 residues. V was trimmed by 1 base and J by 4 bases, leaving 12 bases between them. CDR3 region: CASSLIGAWGANVLTF. The DNA for the CDR3 is TGCGCCAGCAGCTTGATAGGGGCTTGGGGGGCCAACGTCCTGACTTTC.

This clonotype was seen at least ten times. This chain joins TRBV7-9 and TRBJ2-1, with 10 positions matching TRBD2. V gave up 8 bases and J gave up 5 bases; unmatched junction bases: 6. This CDR3 contains 14 residues. Germline CDR1 and CDR2: SEHNR and FQNEAQ (reference sequence). DNA of the CDR3: TGTGCCAGCCGAATAGCGGGAGGTAACAATGAGCAGTTCTTC. Translating gives CASRIAGGNNEQFF.

CDR3 amino acids: CSARGGSGYADTEAFF. The DNA of the CDR3 is TGCAGTGCTAGAGGTGGGAGCGGTTATGCGGACACTGAAGCTTTCTTT. J is TRBJ1-1 and V is TRBV20-1; D not certain. V was cut by 1 base and J by 3 bases, with 18 bases left in between. The germline CDR1 and CDR2 sequences are DFQATT and SNEGSKA (reference sequence). There are 16 residues in the CDR3.

There are many counts of this clonotype. This rearrangement joins TRBV27 to TRBJ2-5; 7 bases line up with TRBD2. The CDR3 is made up of 15 amino acids. J lost 4 bases, V lost 5 bases, and 10 bases had no gene match. Germline loops: CDR1 MNHEY, CDR2 SMNVEV (reference sequence). DNA for the CDR3: TGTGCCAGCAGTCAGCTCTCTAGCGGAATAGAGACCCAGTACTTC. Protein: CASSQLSSGIETQYF.

There are a few counts of this clonotype. J is TRBJ1-5 and V is TRBV6-2 or TRBV6-3; D is ambiguous. The germline gives CDR1 MNHEY, CDR2 SVGEGT. This CDR3 is built from 14 residues. The germline V and J ends were trimmed by 6 bases and 3 bases, with 12 bases remaining between them. The CDR3: CASSGWNSNQPQHF. The CDR3 coding sequence is TGTGCCAGCAGCGGGTGGAACTCCAATCAGCCCCAGCATTTT.

This clonotype has ten or more counts. This chain joins TRBV7-9 and TRBJ2-1; 13 bases map to TRBD2. CDR1 SEHNR and CDR2 FQNEAQ come from the germline V gene (reference sequence). There are 16 residues in the CDR3. V shed 4 bases, J shed 8 bases, and the junction held 8 bases outside the gene matches. The CDR3 reads CASSSGLAGVKYEQFF. The CDR3 nucleotides read TGTGCCAGCAGCTCTGGACTAGCGGGAGTAAAGTATGAGCAGTTCTTC.

The sample holds a few counts of this clonotype. The chain uses TRBV18 and TRBJ2-3, with D unresolved. V lost 3 bases to trimming and J lost 1 base, with 14 bases between them. This CDR3 is built from 16 residues. Per germline, CDR1 KGHSH and CDR2 LQKENI. CDR3 sequence reads: CASSPPSLRGTDTQYF. CDR3 sequence (DNA): TGTGCCAGCTCACCGCCTAGTCTCCGGGGCACAGATACGCAGTATTTT.

This clonotype was detected ten times or more. This may be a read error: a much more frequent sequence differs by one nucleotide. The V gene is TRBV5-1, the J gene TRBJ2-1; D gene unclear. Trimming cost V 0 bases and J 0 bases, with 4 bases left between them. The germline V gene has CDR1 SGHRS and CDR2 YFSETQ. CDR3 size: 14 residues. This CDR3 reads CASSLGDSYNEQFF. In DNA, the CDR3 is TGCGCCAGCAGCTTGGGGGACTCCTACAATGAGCAGTTCTTC.